A selection of T cell receptor beta chains follows, all from one sample in a study of blood T cell repertoires in COVID-19. Method: immunoSEQ multiplex PCR; TCRdb's copy keeps in-frame clones and lacks some. This table holds roughly 300,000 clones, 85% found once. The sample taken for sequencing was PBMCs or T cells enriched from blood (not recorded which). These receptors came from a woman in her fifties or sixties who had recovered from COVID-19. Both conserved end residues are part of each CDR3. Each record gives: clone size, D gene, V gene, J gene, CDR3 DNA, CDR3 protein. A D gene is named only where the DNA matches it firmly. Size is stated for part of the rows, as once, few or many counts, or as a class when the clone is expanded.

once	NA	TRBV2	TRBJ2-4	TGTGCCAGCAGGGACCCCGGACTTTCCGACATTCAGTACTTC	CASRDPGLSDIQYF
NA	NA	TRBV27	TRBJ1-3	TGTGCCAGCAGTTTACAGGGTACTGGAAACACCATATATTTT	CASSLQGTGNTIYF
once	TRBD1	TRBV7-3	TRBJ1-2	TGTGCCAGCAGCCCGACAGGGGGCTCTTCTGTCGGAGGCTACACCTTC	CASSPTGGSSVGGYTF
NA	NA	TRBV24-1	TRBJ2-2	TGTGCCACCAGTGCCGCTGCGGGGAGCACCGGGGAGCTGTTTTTT	CATSAAAGSTGELFF
NA	NA	TRBV7-9	TRBJ1-1	TGTGCCAGCAGCACCTCTAGAAACACTGAAGCTTTCTTT	CASSTSRNTEAFF
NA	NA	TRBV4-3	TRBJ1-2	TGCGCCAGCAGCCAAGTAAATACAGGGAACTATGGCTACACCTTC	CASSQVNTGNYGYTF
few	NA	TRBV7-3	TRBJ2-5	TGTGCCAGCAGCACAGGCCTTGGGGGCGAAGAGACCCAGTACTTC	CASSTGLGGEETQYF
NA	TRBD2	TRBV7-9	TRBJ2-5	TGTGCCAGCAGCTTAGCGACCGGCGGGGGGCCTAAAGAGACCCAGTACTTC	CASSLATGGGPKETQYF
NA	NA	TRBV7-6	TRBJ2-6	TGTGCCAGCAGCCGCGGGCCAGGGACAAGTTCGGGGGCCAACGTCCTGACTTTC	CASSRGPGTSSGANVLTF
NA	NA	TRBV24-1	TRBJ1-5	TGTGCCACCAGTAGGACAGCCAATCAGCCCCAGCATTTT	CATSRTANQPQHF
NA	TRBD1	TRBV2	TRBJ2-2	TGTGCCAGCAGTCAGGGGGTGAGCACCGGGGAGCTGTTTTTT	CASSQGVSTGELFF
NA	TRBD2	TRBV10-2	TRBJ2-2	TGCGCCAGCAGTGAGATGCCTAGCGGAAGCACCGGGGAGCTGTTTTTT	CASSEMPSGSTGELFF
NA	NA	TRBV7-2	TRBJ2-2	TGTGCCAGCAGCCCGGGACTCGAAGGGGAGCTGTTTTTT	CASSPGLEGELFF
NA	NA	TRBV12-3/TRBV12-4	TRBJ1-3	TGTGCCAGCGCTATAGCGAGTGGAAACACCATATATTTT	CASAIASGNTIYF
NA	TRBD1	TRBV11-3	TRBJ2-3	TGTGCCAGCAGCCGGAGACAGGGGAGTACAGATACGCAGTATTTT	CASSRRQGSTDTQYF
NA	NA	TRBV7-9	TRBJ1-3	TGTGCCAGCAGCTCCGCGGGGTCTTGGGTGTTGGGAAACACCATATATTTT	CASSSAGSWVLGNTIYF
few	TRBD2	TRBV6-5	TRBJ2-1	TGTGCCAGCAGTCAGATAGCGGGAGTAGACAATGAGCAGTTCTTC	CASSQIAGVDNEQFF
NA	NA	TRBV19	TRBJ1-2	TGTGCCAGTAGTTGGGACACTGGTCTGGATGGCTACACCTTC	CASSWDTGLDGYTF
NA	TRBD1	TRBV18	TRBJ1-2	TGTGCCAGCTCACCCCGGACAGGGCAAGACTATGGCTACACCTTC	CASSPRTGQDYGYTF
NA	TRBD1	TRBV6-5	TRBJ1-1	TGTGCCAGCAGACAGGGGTCTGGCACTGAAGCTTTCTTT	CASRQGSGTEAFF
NA	TRBD1	TRBV7-2	TRBJ2-7	TGTGCCAGCAGCTTAGTAGTTAGGGGGCAGTACGAGCAGTACTTC	CASSLVVRGQYEQYF
NA	TRBD1	TRBV29-1	TRBJ1-1	TGCAGCGTTGAAAAGACAGGGCACACTGAAGCTTTCTTT	CSVEKTGHTEAFF
NA	NA	TRBV9	TRBJ2-3	TGTGCCAGCAGTCAGCGGGGCACAGATACGCAGTATTTT	CASSQRGTDTQYF
NA	NA	TRBV19	TRBJ1-2	TGTGCCAGTAGTATAGGAGACAGGATCTTCTATGGCTACACCTTC	CASSIGDRIFYGYTF
NA	TRBD1	TRBV5-4	TRBJ1-1	TGTGCCAGCAGCTCAATTCAGGGGGCAGGGACTGAAGCTTTCTTT	CASSSIQGAGTEAFF